The source of this TCR beta chain is a study of CD8 T cell repertoires and HIV-1 epitope variants. TCRdb's copy holds only in-frame clones and misses some; the assay was immunoSEQ multiplex PCR. This sample yields approximately 4,600 clones, of which around 63% are seen a single time; roughly 44% belongs to the top ten. Remarks on this clone: Its antigen is currently unknown.

V was cut by 0 bases and J by 8 bases, with 13 bases left in between. This CDR3 is built from 15 residues. Germline loops: CDR1 MNHEY, CDR2 SVGAGI. The chain couples TRBV6-5 to TRBJ1-4; TRBD1 might be the D (5 bases). The receptor was derived from a male donor with HIV. The sample taken for sequencing was cultured CD8+ T cells derived from PBMCs. This CDR3 is CASSYSSSGVEKLFF. The CDR3 DNA reads TGTGCCAGCAGTTACTCGAGTTCGGGGGTAGAAAAACTGTTTTTT.